This T cell receptor beta chain was recorded in a study of T cell repertoires in cytomegalovirus infection. Study summary: Use of recently identified HLA-C-restricted and well-studied HLA-B-restricted CMV epitopes was part of the study. Indications of both CMV infection and matching HLA type were provided by public TCR beta signatures. Study-level results: HLA-C-restricted TCR beta clonotypes specific for CMV led the ex vivo response.

V lost 5 bases and J lost 3, with 14 bases in between. The CDR3 has 15 amino acids. Worth noting for this clonotype: Its antigen is currently unknown.

TCRdb recomputed calls from the reads with MiXCR, one row per CDR3 protein. The sample consists of roughly 860,000 distinct CDR3 sequences, roughly 33% of them appearing once. The starting material was cultured CD8+ T cells from PBMCs, obtained from culture after CMV antigen stimulation. The sequence was collected from a human donor in good health (CMV status not recorded). Some clones in this sample may be carry-over from other donors' samples. The chain combines TRBV12-3 or TRBV12-4 with TRBJ2-1; TRBD2 is a possible D gene (7 bases). In DNA form, the CDR3 reads TGTGCCAGCAGTCCGGGGGGCCCCCTCTACAATGAGCAGTTCTTC. It codes for CASSPGGPLYNEQFF.